This TCR beta chain was recorded in a study of cytomegalovirus exposure and HLA in healthy donors. Notes on the study in general: In a later analysis, across HLA loci, associated TCR counts were highest for DRB1, lowest for HLA-C.

60 Vbeta and 13 Jbeta primers were used in PCR. In the original workflow: About 11 million of tens of millions of unique TCR beta chains were shared, per a later count. Data came from immunoSEQ multiplex PCR; TCRdb stores just in-frame clones and leaves some out. That table is the source of V, J and clone size, and D and trimming were worked out from the DNA. The sample carries about 130,000 clones, around 80% recorded once. The CDR3 has 13 residues. After removal of 4 bases from V and 2 bases from J, the junction contained 2 bases not matched to a gene. Germline V gene sequence: CDR1 MDHEN, CDR2 SYDVKM. As to this clone: The target antigen is unknown.

The sample was PBMCs. The chain employs TRBV28 and TRBJ2-7; 7 bases fit TRBD2. The source of this sequence is a female donor in good health and CMV-seronegative. The CDR3 reads CASSSGGTYEQYF. CDR3 sequence (DNA): TGTGCCAGCAGTTCGGGAGGTACCTACGAGCAGTACTTC. Full variable domain (missing parts from reference TRBV28 and TRBJ2-7): DVKVTQSSRYLVKRTGEKVFLECVQDMDHENMFWYRQDPGLGLRLIYFSYDVKMKEKGDIPEGYSVSREKKERFSLILESASTNQTSMYLCASSSGGTYEQYFGPGTRLTVT.